Presented here are 32 T cell receptor beta chains from one specimen sequenced in a study of control samples from healthy donors and cancer patients. Data came from immunoSEQ multiplex PCR; TCRdb stores just in-frame clones and leaves some out. The sample has about 96,000 clones, more than 85% seen once. Source material: blood. Source of these receptors: a man younger than 35 in good health.

The chain is built from TRBV7-6 and TRBJ2-7, with a weak D call TRBD1 (5 bases). The CDR3 is 16 amino acids. The V and J ends lost 1 base and 0 bases respectively, with 13 bases between them. CDR1 and CDR2 (germline): SGHVS, FNYEAQ. CDR3 sequence: CASSLGPTGVSYEQYF. The CDR3 DNA follows: TGTGCCAGCAGCTTAGGTCCCACAGGAGTCTCCTACGAGCAGTACTTC.

The chain uses TRBV5-1 and TRBJ1-1, with D uncertain. Germline values: CDR1 SGHRS, CDR2 YFSETQ. V was trimmed by 2 bases and J by 2 bases, leaving 16 bases between them. The CDR3 extends over 16 amino acids. The CDR3 nucleotides are TGCGCCAGCAGCTTTGCAAGGGAGGCGCCTAACACTGAAGCTTTCTTT. The encoded protein is CASSFAREAPNTEAFF.

V usage is TRBV15 and J usage is TRBJ2-1, with D uncertain. The CDR3 covers 13 residues. V gave up 5 bases and J gave up 4 bases, with 9 bases separating them. In germline, CDR1 is LNHNV, CDR2 YYDKDF (reference sequence). The CDR3, as DNA: TGTGCCACCAGCCCCCGCCCTTACAATGAGCAGTTCTTC. Its protein product is CATSPRPYNEQFF. Full variable domain (rest looked up from reference TRBV15 and TRBJ2-1): DAMVIQNPRYQVTQFGKPVTLSCSQTLNHNVMYWYQQKSSQAPKLLFHYYDKDFNNEADTPDNFQSRRPNTSFCFLDIRSPGLGDTAMYLCATSPRPYNEQFFGPGTRLTVL.

This clone was seen a few times. J is TRBJ1-6 and V is TRBV7-8; D unresolved. V was pared by 5 bases and J by 7 bases, with 9 bases between. This CDR3 spans 13 amino acids. In germline, CDR1 is SGHVS, CDR2 FQNEAQ. The CDR3 DNA is TGTGCCAGCAGCCACGGGTGGAATTCACCCCTCCACTTT. Its translation is CASSHGWNSPLHF.

The V gene is TRBV11-2, the J gene TRBJ2-1; D unclear. The CDR3 extends over 14 amino acids. Looked up from germline, CDR1 is SGHAT and CDR2 is FQNNGV. Trimming cost V 1 base and J 15 bases, with 19 bases left between them. CDR3 coding DNA: TGTGCCAGCAGCTTAGGACCTTTAATGACCTTTCCGTTCTTC. This gives the protein CASSLGPLMTFPFF.

This chain joins TRBV6-2 or TRBV6-3 and TRBJ2-5; TRBD2 matches 9 bases. This CDR3 has 14 residues. The germline CDR1 and CDR2 sequences are MNHEY and SVGEGT. With 5 bases clipped from V and 4 bases from J, the junction kept 5 bases outside the gene matches. In nucleotides, the CDR3 is TGTGCCAGCAGTCGCGGGAGGGAGGGAGAGACCCAGTACTTC. It specifies CASSRGREGETQYF.

This chain links TRBV5-1 with TRBJ2-1, with D tentatively TRBD1 (5 bases). The CDR3 sequence is 14 residues long. V was clipped by 0 bases and J by 5 bases, with 9 bases between them. Germline V gene lookup returns CDR1 SGHRS and CDR2 YFSETQ. The CDR3 coding sequence is TGCGCCAGCAGCTTGGGGGGCATGAACAATGAGCAGTTCTTC. Amino acid sequence: CASSLGGMNNEQFF.

The gene calls are TRBV29-1 and TRBJ1-1; D is possibly TRBD1 (6 bases). This CDR3 has 12 amino acids. CDR1 is SQVTM and CDR2 is ANQGSEA in the germline V gene. Trimming removed 3 bases at V and 4 bases at J, with 9 bases between. This CDR3 is CSVDQGPTEAFF. In nucleotides, the CDR3 is TGCAGCGTTGATCAGGGGCCCACTGAAGCTTTCTTT.

The chain is built from TRBV14 and TRBJ2-7, with a weak D call TRBD2 (6 bases). The CDR3 contains 14 residues. Trimming took 2 bases from V and 3 from J, leaving 11 bases between them. CDR1 and CDR2 (germline): SGHDN, FVKESK. The CDR3 DNA follows: TGTGCCAGCAGCCAACTTTATAGCGGCTACGAGCAGTACTTC. Amino acids: CASSQLYSGYEQYF.

The V call is TRBV5-1, the J call TRBJ1-2; D is unresolved. V lost 1 base, J lost 6 bases, and 10 bases lay in between. Germline CDR1 is SGHRS and CDR2 is YFSETQ. This CDR3 is 13 amino acids long. CDR3 sequence reads: CASSLPRIDGYTF. The CDR3 DNA reads as TGCGCCAGCAGCTTGCCAAGGATAGATGGCTACACCTTC. Filled out from reference TRBV5-1 and TRBJ1-2, the complete variable domain reads KAGVTQTPRYLIKTRGQQVTLSCSPISGHRSVSWYQQTPGQGLQFLFEYFSETQRNKGNFPGRFSGRQFSNSRSEMNVSTLELGDSALYLCASSLPRIDGYTFGSGTRLTVV.

This clone was recorded once. The genes are TRBV6-5 and TRBJ1-5; D not certain. The germline V gene has CDR1 MNHEY and CDR2 SVGAGI. The CDR3 extends over 13 amino acids. The ends were cut back, 0 bases at V and 6 bases at J, with 6 bases in the middle. The CDR3 DNA sequence: TGTGCCAGCAGTTACTCACCCAGTCAGCCCCAGCATTTT. Translated: CASSYSPSQPQHF.

This clone qualifies as medium-sized (0.01 to 0.1%). This rearrangement joins TRBV29-1 to TRBJ1-2; possibly TRBD1 for D (5 bases). The CDR3 is 11 amino acids. CDR1 and CDR2 from the germline V gene are SQVTM and ANQGSEA. The V and J ends lost 4 bases and 7 bases respectively, with 10 bases between them. The CDR3 nucleotides are TGCAGCGTTGTAACAGGACTTGGCTACACCTTC. Protein: CSVVTGLGYTF.

This CDR3 is CASSPTVKSINSPLHF. DNA of the CDR3: TGTGCCAGCAGTCCTACTGTCAAATCAATTAATTCACCCCTCCACTTT. V and J are TRBV2 and TRBJ1-6, with D unresolved. The germline V and J ends were trimmed by 5 bases and 6 bases, with 17 bases remaining between them. CDR1 SNHLY and CDR2 FYNNEI come from the germline V gene. The CDR3 totals 16 residues.

The gene calls are TRBV5-6 and TRBJ1-1; possibly TRBD1 for D (5 bases). The germline V gene encodes CDR1 SGHDT and CDR2 YYEEEE. Trimming removed 0 bases at V and 0 bases at J, with 6 bases between. The CDR3 has 14 residues. The CDR3 DNA sequence: TGTGCCAGCAGCTTGGGGGGCCTGAACACTGAAGCTTTCTTT. Its translation is CASSLGGLNTEAFF.

This clone was detected once. CDR3 region: CASSVSGGTNYGYTF. The CDR3 DNA sequence: TGTGCCAGCAGCGTATCGGGGGGCACGAACTATGGCTACACCTTC. V usage is TRBV9 and J usage is TRBJ1-2; tentative D call: TRBD1 (6 bases). The CDR3 length is 15 residues. Germline V gene data show CDR1 as SGDLS and CDR2 as YYNGEE. The germline V and J ends were trimmed by 1 base and 2 bases, with 12 bases remaining between them.

The gene calls are TRBV28 and TRBJ2-5; D may correspond to TRBD1 or TRBD2 (5 bases each). The CDR3 has 13 amino acids. V was clipped by 7 bases and J by 4 bases, with 13 bases between them. Looked up from germline, CDR1 is MDHEN and CDR2 is SYDVKM. The chain's CDR3 is CASTLVRGETQYF. The DNA of the CDR3 is TGTGCCAGCACTCTGGTGAGGGGAGAGACCCAGTACTTC.

The chain is built from TRBV3-1 (or the pseudogene TRBV3-2) and TRBJ1-2; D is perhaps TRBD1 (5 bases). The germline V and J ends were trimmed by 4 bases and 4 bases, with 16 bases remaining between them. Germline loops: CDR1 LGHDT, CDR2 YNNKEL (reference sequence). The CDR3 has 15 amino acids. The CDR3, as DNA: TGTGCCAGCAGCCCTTCGCGTTCAGGGCCCTATGGCTACACCTTC. Translated, it gives CASSPSRSGPYGYTF.

The chain employs TRBV27 and TRBJ1-1; possibly TRBD1 for D (5 bases). The CDR3 has 14 amino acids. The V end was cut by 5 bases, the J end by 0 bases, with 10 bases between. The V gene's germline CDR1 is MNHEY and CDR2 SMNVEV (reference sequence). The CDR3 region has the DNA TGTGCCAGCAGTCCAGGGTTCATGAACACTGAAGCTTTCTTT. Translated: CASSPGFMNTEAFF.

The gene calls are TRBV29-1 and TRBJ2-5; 11 bases align to TRBD2. With 4 bases clipped from V and 1 base from J, the junction kept 5 bases outside the gene matches. Germline V CDR1 and CDR2: SQVTM, ANQGSEA. CDR3 length equals 15 residues. CDR3 sequence reads: CSVAVAGGPQETQYF. The CDR3 DNA follows: TGCAGCGTTGCGGTAGCGGGGGGGCCCCAAGAGACCCAGTACTTC.

This chain joins TRBV27 and TRBJ2-7; 8 nucleotides agree with TRBD1. The CDR3 loop spans 13 amino acids. Germline V lookup: CDR1 MNHEY, CDR2 SMNVEV (reference sequence). The trim removed 8 bases at V and 2 bases at J, leaving 5 bases unmatched. The chain's CDR3 is CASSDRATYEQYF. CDR3 bases: TGTGCCAGCTCGGACAGGGCGACCTACGAGCAGTACTTC.

J is TRBJ2-7 and V is TRBV27; 7 nucleotides line up with TRBD1. The CDR3 covers 14 residues. Trimming took 5 bases from V and 11 from J; bases not matched to a gene: 15. Germline CDR1 and CDR2: MNHEY and SMNVEV (reference sequence). CDR3 amino acids: CASSLRQGDTKEYF. For the CDR3, the DNA is TGTGCCAGCAGTCTTCGACAGGGAGACACCAAAGAGTACTTC.

The rearrangement uses TRBV5-8 and TRBJ2-7; D is unclear. In germline, CDR1 is SGHTS, CDR2 YDEGEE. Trimming removed 3 bases from V and 3 bases from J, with 16 bases in between. This CDR3 region has 15 residues. The CDR3 nucleotides are TGTGCCAGCAGCTCGCCCCCACTACCCCTCTACGAGCAGTACTTC. Protein product: CASSSPPLPLYEQYF.

The rearrangement uses TRBV12-3 or TRBV12-4 and TRBJ2-7, with 7 bases lining up with TRBD1. V lost 2 bases to trimming and J lost 9 bases; unmatched junction nucleotides: 4. The CDR3 consists of 12 residues. Here the CDR3 reads CASSLWGQWQYF. The CDR3 DNA follows: TGTGCCAGCAGTTTATGGGGACAGTGGCAGTACTTC.

V is TRBV10-3 and J is TRBJ1-1, with D perhaps matching TRBD1 (6 bases). The V gene's germline CDR1 is ENHRY and CDR2 SYGVKD. This CDR3 has 13 amino acids. Trimming took 5 bases from V and 5 from J, leaving 12 bases between them. The CDR3 sequence: CAISSGEVTEAFF. In DNA form, the CDR3 reads TGTGCCATCAGTTCAGGGGAGGTTACTGAAGCTTTCTTT.

V is TRBV6-2 or TRBV6-3 and J is TRBJ2-1, with 11 bases identical to TRBD2. Trimming removed 5 bases from V and 6 bases from J; junction bases left unmatched: 6. This CDR3 has 15 residues. The germline CDR1 and CDR2 sequences are MNHEY and SVGEGT. Written as DNA, the CDR3 is TGTGCCAGCAGTCATGGACTAGCGGGCACCAATGAGCAGTTCTTC. As protein: CASSHGLAGTNEQFF.

V is TRBV4-1 and J is TRBJ1-1; D perhaps matches TRBD1 (5 bases). The CDR3 has 15 amino acids. V shed 0 bases and J shed 2 bases, with 10 bases lying between them. Germline V CDR1 and CDR2: MGHRA, YSYEKL. The CDR3 DNA reads TGCGCCAGCAGCCAAGAAAAGGGGCGCAACACTGAAGCTTTCTTT. Translated: CASSQEKGRNTEAFF.

The table lists this clone with a few counts. The V call is TRBV7-2, the J call TRBJ1-1, with a weak D call TRBD1 (5 bases). Trimming pared 1 base from V and 11 bases from J, leaving 17 bases between. CDR3 length: 14 amino acids. Germline CDR1 and CDR2: SGHTA and FQGNSA. The CDR3 loop reads CASSLERGPKVAFF. The DNA for the CDR3 is TGTGCCAGCAGCTTAGAGCGGGGCCCTAAGGTGGCTTTCTTT. The variable domain in full, with the rest retrieved from reference TRBV7-2 and TRBJ1-1, is GAGVSQSPSNKVTEKGKDVELRCDPISGHTALYWYRQSLGQGLEFLIYFQGNSAPDKSGLPSDRFSAERTGGSVSTLTIQRTQQEDSAVYLCASSLERGPKVAFFGQGTRLTVV.

This clone came up once. The J gene is TRBJ2-7, the V gene TRBV5-4; D is perhaps TRBD2 (5 bases). The V gene lost 1 base and the J gene lost 2 bases, with 16 bases spanning the gap. Germline V gives CDR1 SGHNT, CDR2 YYREEE (reference sequence). The CDR3 covers 16 residues. The CDR3 DNA sequence: TGTGCCAGCAGCTTGCACGGTGGGAGCGTTCCCTACGAGCAGTACTTC. This translates into CASSLHGGSVPYEQYF. Variable domain in full (rest from reference TRBV5-4 and TRBJ2-7): ETGVTQSPTHLIKTRGQQVTLRCSSQSGHNTVSWYQQALGQGPQFIFQYYREEENGRGNFPPRFSGLQFPNYSSELNVNALELDDSALYLCASSLHGGSVPYEQYFGPGTRLTVT.

The chain has TRBV10-3 and TRBJ1-1; TRBD1 matches 7 bases. Germline CDR1 reads ENHRY; CDR2 reads SYGVKD. Trimming cost V 10 bases and J 4 bases; bases outside gene matches: 9. This CDR3 region has 13 residues. The CDR3 region is CASAGGITTEAFF. The CDR3 nucleotides are TGTGCCAGCGCAGGGGGGATAACCACTGAAGCTTTCTTT.

The CDR3 here is CAISGQPSGANVLTF. The CDR3 nucleotides read TGTGCCATCAGTGGACAACCCTCTGGGGCCAACGTCCTGACTTTC. The V gene is TRBV10-3, the J gene TRBJ2-6; D unclear. CDR3 length equals 15 residues. With 4 bases removed from V and 0 bases from J, the gap between germline ends came to 7 bases. The germline V gene encodes CDR1 ENHRY and CDR2 SYGVKD.

The gene calls are TRBV6-5 and TRBJ1-2; 7 nucleotides align to TRBD1. This CDR3 region has 14 residues. Per germline, CDR1 MNHEY and CDR2 SVGAGI. V trimming: 2 bases; J trimming: 7 bases; junction bases outside the gene matches: 7. The DNA of the CDR3 is TGTGCCAGCAGTTACGGAGGGGGCGCCCCTGGCTACACCTTC. Translation: CASSYGGGAPGYTF.

The sample holds a few counts of this clone. V usage is TRBV6-1 and J usage is TRBJ1-1; the match to TRBD1 covers 10 bases. With V trimmed by 1 base and J by 3 bases, 2 bases remained unmatched. The CDR3 runs to 15 residues. CDR1 MNHNS and CDR2 SASEGT come from the germline V gene. CDR3 region: CASSEEGQGDTEAFF. For the CDR3, the DNA is TGTGCCAGCAGTGAAGAAGGACAGGGGGACACTGAAGCTTTCTTT.